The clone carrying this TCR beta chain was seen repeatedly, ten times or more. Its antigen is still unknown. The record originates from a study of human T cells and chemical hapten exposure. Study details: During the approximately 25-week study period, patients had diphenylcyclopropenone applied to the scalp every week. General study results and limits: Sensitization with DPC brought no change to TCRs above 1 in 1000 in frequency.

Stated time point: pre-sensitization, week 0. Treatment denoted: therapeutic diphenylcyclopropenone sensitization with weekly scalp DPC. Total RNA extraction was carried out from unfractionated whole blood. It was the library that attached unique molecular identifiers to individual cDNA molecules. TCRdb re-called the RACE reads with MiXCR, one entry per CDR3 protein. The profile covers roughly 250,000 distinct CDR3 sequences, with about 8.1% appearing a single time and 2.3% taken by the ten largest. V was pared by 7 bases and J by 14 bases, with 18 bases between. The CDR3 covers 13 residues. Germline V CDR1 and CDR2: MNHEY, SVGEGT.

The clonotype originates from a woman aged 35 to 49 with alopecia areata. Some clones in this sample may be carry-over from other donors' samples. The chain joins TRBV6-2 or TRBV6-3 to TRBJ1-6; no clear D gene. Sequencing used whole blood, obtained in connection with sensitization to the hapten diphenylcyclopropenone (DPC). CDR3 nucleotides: TGTGCCAGCACGAGCCCTCCGGTCGCGACCCTCCACTTT. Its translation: CASTSPPVATLHF.